The 24 T cell receptor beta chains presented below share a single source sample, sequenced in a study of control samples from healthy donors and cancer patients. This table comes from immunoSEQ multiplex PCR, and its TCRdb copy is limited to in-frame clones, with some not included. The sample includes 130,000 to 150,000 clones, about nine tenths of them seen just once. What was sequenced was blood. The receptors shown here come from a man aged 25 to 45 in good health.

The chain employs TRBV10-2 and TRBJ2-7; unclear D gene. The CDR3 is made up of 14 amino acids. Germline values: CDR1 WSHSY, CDR2 SAAADI. Trimming removed 3 bases from V and 3 bases from J, with 12 bases in between. Here the CDR3 DNA reads TGCGCCAGCAGTGACCTGGACCATTACTACGAGCAGTACTTC. Its protein is CASSDLDHYYEQYF.

The V and J genes are TRBV7-9 and TRBJ1-3; D is undetermined. Trimming shortened V by 0 bases and J by 5 bases, and 14 bases separated the two germline ends. The CDR3 length is 16 residues. The V gene's germline CDR1 is SEHNR and CDR2 FQNEAQ (reference sequence). CDR3 residues: CASSLAGLVGRNTIYF. The CDR3 bases are TGTGCCAGCAGCTTAGCTGGTTTGGTGGGTAGAAACACCATATATTTT.

V usage is TRBV19 and J usage is TRBJ1-5; D gene ambiguous. Trimming removed 3 bases from V and 4 bases from J, with 7 bases in between. CDR3 length: 13 residues. In germline, CDR1 is LNHDA, CDR2 SQIVND (reference sequence). In nucleotides, the CDR3 is TGTGCCAGTAGTATGAACAGAAATCAGCCCCAGCATTTT. Translating it yields CASSMNRNQPQHF.

This CDR3 is CAISELGQGMTPLHF. The CDR3 DNA sequence: TGTGCCATCAGTGAGTTGGGACAGGGGATGACACCCCTCCACTTT. The chain has TRBV10-3 and TRBJ1-6; 10 nucleotides align to TRBD1. The CDR3 runs 15 residues. The trim removed 1 base at V and 11 bases at J, leaving 5 bases unmatched. The germline V gene has CDR1 ENHRY and CDR2 SYGVKD.

The chain is built from TRBV30 and TRBJ1-2, with 8 bases that match TRBD1. Germline CDR1 is GTSNPN and CDR2 is SVGIG (reference sequence). After removal of 2 bases from V and 5 bases from J, the junction contained 16 bases not matched to a gene. The CDR3 has 17 residues. The CDR3 protein is CAWSTPGDRTKKYGYTF. CDR3 sequence (DNA): TGTGCCTGGAGTACTCCAGGGGACAGGACAAAGAAATATGGCTACACCTTC.

The chain carries TRBV4-1 and TRBJ1-1, with 7 bases matching TRBD1. V shed 1 base, J shed 6 bases, and the junction held 11 bases outside the gene matches. There are 16 residues in the CDR3. CDR1 and CDR2 (germline): MGHRA, YSYEKL. CDR3 in DNA: TGCGCCAGCAGCCAAGCGACAGGGCCACGGTCCCCTGAAGCTTTCTTT. The encoded protein is CASSQATGPRSPEAFF.

V gene TRBV11-2 combines with J gene TRBJ1-1; 7 nucleotides line up with TRBD1. CDR1 and CDR2 from the germline V gene are SGHAT and FQNNGV. This CDR3 contains 16 residues. Trimming took 4 bases from V and 3 from J; bases not matched to a gene: 11. The CDR3 DNA follows: TGTGCCAGCAGCTCTAGGGAACAGGGGAGGCACACTGAAGCTTTCTTT. This sequence encodes CASSSREQGRHTEAFF.

The chain uses TRBV19 and TRBJ1-1; D call uncertain. This CDR3 is built from 14 residues. Looked up from germline, CDR1 is LNHDA and CDR2 is SQIVND (reference sequence). V was clipped by 3 bases and J by 1 base, with 9 bases between them. In DNA form, the CDR3 reads TGTGCCAGTAGTATGGATGAAGGGAACACTGAAGCTTTCTTT. As protein: CASSMDEGNTEAFF.

The table lists this clone with a count of one. The chain has TRBV27 and TRBJ2-3; tentatively, D is TRBD1 (6 bases). CDR1 is MNHEY and CDR2 is SMNVEV in the germline V gene (reference sequence). This CDR3 comprises 15 residues. Between the trimmed V and J ends, which lost 5 bases and 5 bases, there was a span of 17 bases. The CDR3 here is CASSPSRSGEDTQYF. The DNA for the CDR3 is TGTGCCAGCAGTCCGTCTAGATCAGGGGAAGATACGCAGTATTTT.

The CDR3 protein is CAWSVRAPSPLHF. The CDR3, as DNA: TGTGCCTGGAGTGTGAGGGCTCCATCACCCCTCCACTTT. This sequence joins TRBV30 and TRBJ1-6; the D is unclear. V lost 0 bases, J lost 10 bases, and 10 bases lay in between. CDR3 length: 13 residues. The germline gives CDR1 GTSNPN, CDR2 SVGIG (reference sequence).

This clone occurred once. The V gene is TRBV27, the J gene TRBJ2-7, with D possibly being TRBD1 (5 bases). CDR3 size: 13 residues. Germline values: CDR1 MNHEY, CDR2 SMNVEV (reference sequence). Trimming shortened V by 5 bases and J by 3 bases, and 11 bases separated the two germline ends. CDR3 amino acids: CASSPGHLYEQYF. In DNA form, the CDR3 reads TGTGCCAGCAGTCCAGGACACCTCTACGAGCAGTACTTC.

The chain uses TRBV14 and TRBJ1-3; the D gene is possibly TRBD1 (5 bases). Germline assignment: CDR1 SGHDN and CDR2 FVKESK. The CDR3 covers 16 residues. Trimming took off 4 bases at V and 4 bases at J, with 17 bases between the two ends. CDR3: CASSRGGRGRGNTIYF. The CDR3 DNA follows: TGTGCCAGCAGCCGCGGTGGAAGGGGAAGGGGAAACACCATATATTTT.

The chain couples TRBV11-2 to TRBJ1-5, with unresolved D. V lost 2 bases to trimming and J lost 3 bases, with 14 bases between them. The CDR3 runs to 16 residues. Germline lookup yields CDR1 SGHAT and CDR2 FQNNGV. The CDR3 loop reads CASSLFTGSPNQPQHF. For the CDR3, the DNA is TGTGCCAGCAGCTTATTCACGGGATCCCCCAATCAGCCCCAGCATTTT.

The gene calls are TRBV6-6 and TRBJ1-2, with D unresolved. Germline lookup yields CDR1 MNHNY and CDR2 SVGAGI (reference sequence). V lost 7 bases and J 8 bases, leaving 14 bases between the germline ends. The CDR3 has 12 residues. DNA of the CDR3: TGTGCCAGCACCGGCCTCTTGGGGGGCTACACCTTC. Its protein is CASTGLLGGYTF.

The genes are TRBV6-5 and TRBJ1-4, with TRBD1 matching over 7 bases. With V trimmed by 6 bases and J by 3 bases, 4 bases remained unmatched. Germline V CDR1 and CDR2: MNHEY, SVGAGI. This CDR3 comprises 14 residues. The CDR3 DNA sequence: TGTGCCAGCAGCCACGACAGGGCTAATGAAAAACTGTTTTTT. Protein product: CASSHDRANEKLFF.

The rearrangement joins TRBV9 to TRBJ1-2; weak D call: TRBD1 (6 bases). V was pared by 3 bases and J by 8 bases, with 17 bases between. The CDR3 is 14 amino acids. Looked up from germline, CDR1 is SGDLS and CDR2 is YYNGEE. CDR3 nucleotides: TGTGCCAGCAGCGACCCGGGACAACCTGGGGGCTACACCTTC. Its translation is CASSDPGQPGGYTF.

In nucleotides, the CDR3 is TGTGCCAGCAGCGAGGGCCGTCGACAGCTAACCTCCTACGAGCAGTACTTC. It translates to CASSEGRRQLTSYEQYF. The chain is built from TRBV6-4 and TRBJ2-7; D tentatively fits TRBD1 or TRBD2 (5 bases each). This CDR3 contains 17 residues. The V end lost 6 bases, the J end lost 0 bases, and 21 bases lay between the germline ends. CDR1 and CDR2 (germline): MRHNA, SNTAGT.

The chain combines TRBV6-2 or TRBV6-3 with TRBJ1-1; a possible D gene is TRBD1 (6 bases). Germline V gene data show CDR1 as MNHEY and CDR2 as SVGEGT. V was trimmed by 6 bases and J by 7 bases, leaving 15 bases between them. This CDR3 has 13 residues. CDR3 protein: CASSPGQSIEAFF. The CDR3 DNA follows: TGTGCCAGCAGCCCCGGACAGTCGATTGAAGCTTTCTTT.

V gene TRBV4-1 combines with J gene TRBJ1-2; 8 nucleotides align to TRBD1. The junction had 3 bases not matched to a gene; V was cut back by 4 bases and J by 2 bases. The CDR3 has 14 amino acids. Germline CDR1 and CDR2: MGHRA and YSYEKL. The CDR3 here is CASSLTGVNYGYTF. CDR3 bases: TGCGCCAGCAGCCTGACAGGGGTAAACTATGGCTACACCTTC.

The chain combines TRBV24-1 with TRBJ2-1, with TRBD1 as a possible D gene (5 bases). V shed 5 bases and J shed 6 bases, with 13 bases lying between them. This CDR3 is 14 amino acids long. CDR1 and CDR2 (germline): KGHDR, SFDVKD. CDR3 region: CATSATTDTNEQFF. The DNA for the CDR3 is TGTGCCACCAGTGCCACGACAGACACCAATGAGCAGTTCTTC.

This chain joins TRBV28 and TRBJ1-3; D perhaps matches TRBD1 (5 bases). Germline V gene data show CDR1 as MDHEN and CDR2 as SYDVKM. Trimming took off 2 bases at V and 15 bases at J, with 17 bases between the two ends. CDR3 length equals 13 residues. The CDR3 region is CASSLVGGAHAYF. The CDR3 nucleotides read TGTGCCAGCAGTTTAGTGGGGGGTGCGCACGCATATTTT.

In its sample, this clone was seen once. The chain uses TRBV10-2 and TRBJ1-2; D is undetermined. This CDR3 spans 15 amino acids. Trimming shortened V by 6 bases and J by 4 bases, and 18 bases separated the two germline ends. Per germline, CDR1 WSHSY and CDR2 SAAADI. CDR3 nucleotides: TGCGCCAGCAGAGCTCAGACCGGGATCTTCTATGGCTACACCTTC. It specifies CASRAQTGIFYGYTF.

The J gene is TRBJ1-2, the V gene TRBV19, with a possible D match to TRBD1 (6 bases). The CDR3 runs 16 residues. Germline CDR1 and CDR2: LNHDA and SQIVND (reference sequence). Trimming shortened V by 2 bases and J by 1 base, and 14 bases separated the two germline ends. CDR3 in amino acids: CASSISGTPSNYGYTF. CDR3 in DNA: TGTGCCAGTAGTATATCTGGGACACCTAGTAACTATGGCTACACCTTC.

The chain joins TRBV7-3 to TRBJ2-3; D is undetermined. The CDR3 runs 15 residues. Trimming stripped 5 bases from V and 2 bases from J, with 14 bases between. Looked up from germline, CDR1 is SGHTA and CDR2 is FQGTGA. The CDR3, as DNA: TGTGCCAGCAGCCTTTATGGCGGACCCACAGATACGCAGTATTTT. This codes for CASSLYGGPTDTQYF.